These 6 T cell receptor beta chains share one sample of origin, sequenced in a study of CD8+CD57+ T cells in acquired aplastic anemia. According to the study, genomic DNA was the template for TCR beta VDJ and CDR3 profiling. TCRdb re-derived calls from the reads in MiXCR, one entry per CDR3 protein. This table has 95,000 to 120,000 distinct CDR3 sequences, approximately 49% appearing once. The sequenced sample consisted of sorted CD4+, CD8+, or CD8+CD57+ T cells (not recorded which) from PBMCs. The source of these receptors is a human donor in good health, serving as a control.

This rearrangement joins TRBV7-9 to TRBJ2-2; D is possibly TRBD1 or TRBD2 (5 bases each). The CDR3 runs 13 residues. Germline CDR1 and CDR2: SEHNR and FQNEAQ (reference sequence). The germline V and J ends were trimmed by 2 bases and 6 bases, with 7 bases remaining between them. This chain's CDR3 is CASSLTGPGELFF. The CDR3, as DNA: TGTGCCAGCAGCTTAACGGGGCCCGGGGAGCTGTTTTTT.

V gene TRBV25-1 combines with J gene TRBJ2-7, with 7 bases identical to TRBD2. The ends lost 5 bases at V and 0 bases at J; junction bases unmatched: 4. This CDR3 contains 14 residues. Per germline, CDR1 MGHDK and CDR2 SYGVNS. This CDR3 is CASSPTSASYEQYF. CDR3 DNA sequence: TGTGCCAGCAGTCCAACTAGCGCCTCCTACGAGCAGTACTTC.

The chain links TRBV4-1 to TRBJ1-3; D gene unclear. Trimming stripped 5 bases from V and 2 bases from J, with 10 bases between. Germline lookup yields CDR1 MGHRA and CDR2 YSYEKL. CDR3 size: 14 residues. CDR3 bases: TGCGCCAGCAGCGAAAGTTGGACTGGAAACACCATATATTTT. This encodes CASSESWTGNTIYF.

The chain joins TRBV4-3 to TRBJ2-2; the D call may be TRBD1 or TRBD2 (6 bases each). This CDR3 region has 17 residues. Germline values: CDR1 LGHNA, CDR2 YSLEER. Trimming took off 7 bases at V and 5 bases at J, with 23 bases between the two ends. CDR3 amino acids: CASKSNRAGIQTGELFF. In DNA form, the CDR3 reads TGCGCCAGCAAATCCAACAGGGCGGGGATTCAGACCGGGGAGCTGTTTTTT.

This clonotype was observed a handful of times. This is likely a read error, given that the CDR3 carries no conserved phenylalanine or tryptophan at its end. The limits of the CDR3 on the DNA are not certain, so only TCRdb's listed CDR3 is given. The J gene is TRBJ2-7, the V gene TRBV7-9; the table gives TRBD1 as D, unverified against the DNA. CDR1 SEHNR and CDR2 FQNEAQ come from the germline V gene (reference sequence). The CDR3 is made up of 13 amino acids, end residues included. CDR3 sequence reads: CASSPGQSYEQCL.

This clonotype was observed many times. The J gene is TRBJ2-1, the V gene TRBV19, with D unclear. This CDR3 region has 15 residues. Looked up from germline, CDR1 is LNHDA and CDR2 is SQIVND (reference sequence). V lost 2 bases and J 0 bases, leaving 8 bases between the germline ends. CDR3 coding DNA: TGTGCCAGTAGTATAACTGGAGACTCCTACAATGAGCAGTTCTTC. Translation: CASSITGDSYNEQFF. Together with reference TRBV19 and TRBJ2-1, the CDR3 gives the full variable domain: DGGITQSPKYLFRKEGQNVTLSCEQNLNHDAMYWYRQDPGQGLRLIYYSQIVNDFQKGDIAEGYSVSREKKESFPLTVTSAQKNPTAFYLCASSITGDSYNEQFFGPGTRLTVL.